A selection of T cell receptor beta chains follows, all from one sample in a study of spatial heterogeneity in lung cancer. Each CDR3 protein is one row after TCRdb ran MiXCR on the 5' RACE reads. The sample gives about 8,100 distinct CDR3 sequences, 5.4% of which show up once; about 24% is in the top ten. The sample in question was lung tumor tissue, obtained at surgery. These receptors originate from a male donor with early-stage non-small cell lung cancer. Each CDR3 is given with its conserved first and last residue. A D gene is named only where the DNA matches it firmly. Part of the rows lack a size; the others show once, few, many or a class for expanded clones.

V: TRBV12-3/TRBV12-4; size: many; J: TRBJ1-6; D: .; DNA: TGTGCCAGCGCCCTCGGCAGTCGGGGCGCGGTGAATTCACCCCTCCACTTT; CDR3: CASALGSRGAVNSPLHF
V: TRBV5-1; size: many; J: TRBJ2-1; D: TRBD2; DNA: TGCGCCAGCAGCCCTCCGGGACTAGCGGGAGCCGAGCAGTTCTTC; CDR3: CASSPPGLAGAEQFF
V: TRBV20-1; size: many; J: TRBJ1-5; D: .; DNA: TGCAGTGCCACCATGGGCGCCTCTAGCAATCAGCCCCAGCATTTT; CDR3: CSATMGASSNQPQHF
V: TRBV20-1; size: few; J: TRBJ2-1; D: TRBD2; DNA: TGCAGTGCTGCTAGCGGGAGCGGGAGATCTAGCAATGAGCAGTTCTTC; CDR3: CSAASGSGRSSNEQFF
V: TRBV5-1; size: many; J: TRBJ1-1; D: .; DNA: TGCGCCAGCAGAGCGAACAGGGCTGCGGACACTGAAGCTTTCTTT; CDR3: CASRANRAADTEAFF
V: TRBV20-1; size: few; J: TRBJ1-1; D: .; DNA: TGCAGTGCTAGAGGCGAGATGAACACTGAAGCTTTCTTT; CDR3: CSARGEMNTEAFF
V: TRBV9; size: many; J: TRBJ2-3; D: .; DNA: TGTGCCAGCAGCGTAGATCCCCTAACTAGAGATACGCAGTATTTT; CDR3: CASSVDPLTRDTQYF
V: TRBV7-2; size: .; J: TRBJ2-1; D: .; DNA: TGTGCCAGCAGCCCAAGCGATGGCGGGGGCAAGTTCTTC; CDR3: CASSPSDGGGKFF
V: TRBV29-1; size: few; J: TRBJ1-5; D: .; DNA: TGCAGCGTCCAAGGGCCCAATCAGCCCCAGCATTTT; CDR3: CSVQGPNQPQHF
V: TRBV5-4; size: medium-sized; J: TRBJ1-3; D: .; DNA: TGTGCCAGCAGCTTGACTAACGAAGGAAACACCATATATTTT; CDR3: CASSLTNEGNTIYF
V: TRBV28; size: many; J: TRBJ2-2; D: TRBD2; DNA: TGTGCCAGCAGTTTGCGGCTAGCGGGAGTAACCGGGGAGCTGTTTTTT; CDR3: CASSLRLAGVTGELFF
V: TRBV20-1; size: medium-sized; J: TRBJ2-3; D: .; DNA: TGCAGTGCTAGAGGGGACGGGATAGATACGCAGTATTTT; CDR3: CSARGDGIDTQYF
V: TRBV18; size: many; J: TRBJ1-1; D: .; DNA: TGTGCCAGCTCACCCTCACAGAACACTGAAGCTTTCTTT; CDR3: CASSPSQNTEAFF
V: TRBV21-1; size: many; J: TRBJ2-5; D: .; DNA: TGTGCCAGCAGCAAAGAAACCGGAACAGGGAACCAAGAGACCCAGTACTTC; CDR3: CASSKETGTGNQETQYF
V: TRBV6-1; size: many; J: TRBJ1-1; D: TRBD1; DNA: TGTGCCGTCAGGGACAGGGGGCGCCGCACTGAAGCTTTCTTT; CDR3: CAVRDRGRRTEAFF
V: TRBV7-2; size: many; J: TRBJ1-1; D: .; DNA: TGTGCCAGCAGCCCAACGTACATGAACACTGAAGCTTTCTTT; CDR3: CASSPTYMNTEAFF